This T cell receptor (beta chain) came from a study of metastatic and nonmetastatic thyroid tumors. TCRdb re-called clones via MiXCR from the PCR reads. The table records 85,000 to 95,000 clones, more than 12% of them present only once. The CDR3 sequence is 15 residues long. Looked up from germline, CDR1 is LNHDA and CDR2 is SQIVND (reference sequence). A remark on this clone: One junction end does not reproduce the germline sequence, and a read error may be involved.

Prior to thyroid surgery, none of the patients had received any treatment. The material sequenced was blood. The J gene is TRBJ2-3, the V gene TRBV19, with TRBD2 matching over 7 bases. The sequence derives from a female donor with papillary thyroid cancer or a benign thyroid nodule (not recorded which). Some clones in this sample may be carry-over from other donors' samples. CDR3 residues: CASIITAGSTDTQYF. CDR3 nucleotide sequence: TGTGCCAGTATTATAACAGCGGGGAGCACAGATACGCAGTATTTC.